What follows are 19 T cell receptor beta chains derived from one specimen sequenced in a study of cytomegalovirus exposure and HLA in healthy donors (dated by TCRdb to between 2016 and 2019). The library was built by means of the immunoSEQ multiplex PCR assay. For the multiplex PCR, a mixture combining 60 forward primers for TCR Vbeta segments and 13 reverse primers for TCR Jbeta segments was used. Imported from immuneACCESS, the table was reduced by TCRdb to in-frame sequences with V and J called. These copies leave out some clones; in studies compared against another copy, an unresolved V gene accounts for under half, and the cause of the remainder is not known. Across this sample there are about 180,000 clones, with 60% to 85% seen only once. The top ten clones comprise roughly 3% of the sample. The sequenced sample was PBMCs. The receptors come from a male donor in good health and CMV-seronegative.

The chain recombines TRBV6-4 with TRBJ2-3; 13 nucleotides align to TRBD2. The length of the CDR3 is 15 residues. After removal of 2 bases from V and 7 bases from J, the junction contained 3 bases not matched to a gene. Per the germline V gene, CDR1 is MRHNA and CDR2 is SNTAGT. This CDR3 reads CASSDRLAGGHTQYF. In DNA, the CDR3 is TGTGCCAGCAGTGACCGACTAGCGGGAGGCCATACGCAGTATTTT.

The chain has TRBV7-8 and TRBJ2-3, with 12 bases aligning to TRBD2. CDR3 length equals 16 residues. Looked up from germline, CDR1 is SGHVS and CDR2 is FQNEAQ. V lost 5 bases and J lost 6; bases outside the gene matches: 9. CDR3 nucleotides: TGTGCCAGCAGCCCTTCGACTAGCGGGAGAGAGGATACGCAGTATTTT. Protein: CASSPSTSGREDTQYF.

The chain is built from TRBV7-3 and TRBJ2-7; 10 bases align to TRBD1. V shed 6 bases, J shed 6 bases, and the junction held 11 bases outside the gene matches. This CDR3 has 15 amino acids. Germline CDR1 reads SGHTA; CDR2 reads FQGTGA. CDR3 protein: CASSSGTGAQGEQYF. The DNA for the CDR3 is TGTGCCAGCAGTTCCGGGACAGGGGCCCAGGGCGAGCAGTACTTC.

This clone counts as medium-sized. Additional DNA sequences in this sample encode the identical CDR3. The chain recombines TRBV27 with TRBJ2-7; 7 nucleotides match TRBD2. The germline V gene encodes CDR1 MNHEY and CDR2 SMNVEV (reference sequence). The CDR3 runs to 15 residues. With V trimmed by 6 bases and J by 3 bases, 11 bases remained unmatched. This CDR3 is CASSPQLASHYEQYF. CDR3 DNA sequence: TGTGCCAGCAGCCCCCAACTAGCGAGCCACTACGAGCAGTACTTC.

The chain has TRBV30 and TRBJ1-5, with unresolved D. Germline V gene sequence: CDR1 GTSNPN, CDR2 SVGIG (reference sequence). Trimming took off 5 bases at V and 10 bases at J, with 9 bases between the two ends. This CDR3 contains 10 residues. Here the CDR3 reads CAWAISPQHF. CDR3 DNA sequence: TGTGCCTGGGCGATTAGCCCCCAGCATTTT.

This sequence joins TRBV6-9 and TRBJ1-3; unclear D gene. V gave up 5 bases and J gave up 4 bases, with 6 bases separating them. Germline CDR1 reads MNHGY; CDR2 reads SVAAGI. CDR3 length equals 12 residues. In nucleotides, the CDR3 is TGTGCCAGCAGTCTGAGGGGAAACACCATATATTTT. It specifies CASSLRGNTIYF.

This clone was seen only a few times. The chain combines TRBV6-6 with TRBJ2-3, with a possible D match to TRBD2 (7 bases). This CDR3 has 15 residues. The ends were cut back, 2 bases at V and 2 bases at J, with 11 bases in the middle. The germline gives CDR1 MNHNY, CDR2 SVGAGI (reference sequence). The CDR3 is CASSYGGAHTDTQYF. In DNA form, the CDR3 reads TGTGCCAGCAGTTACGGGGGGGCCCACACAGATACGCAGTATTTT.

V and J are TRBV5-1 and TRBJ2-1; D is perhaps TRBD1 (7 bases). Germline assignment: CDR1 SGHRS and CDR2 YFSETQ. CDR3 length equals 15 residues. Deletions cut 3 bases from V and 8 bases from J, with 18 bases between. This CDR3 is CASSSLTDREDEQFF. The CDR3 DNA reads as TGCGCCAGCAGCTCCCTCACCGACAGGGAGGATGAGCAGTTCTTC.

The chain uses TRBV5-1 and TRBJ2-7; no clear D gene. The germline gives CDR1 SGHRS, CDR2 YFSETQ. V was trimmed by 0 bases and J by 5 bases, leaving 6 bases between them. This CDR3 is 12 amino acids long. The DNA for the CDR3 is TGCGCCAGCAGCTTGGCCTTAAACGAGCAGTACTTC. Its protein product is CASSLALNEQYF.

The V gene is TRBV7-3, the J gene TRBJ2-1, with 7 nucleotides matching TRBD1. Germline V lookup: CDR1 SGHTA, CDR2 FQGTGA. The CDR3 consists of 14 residues. V trimming: 5 bases; J trimming: 2 bases; junction bases outside the gene matches: 3. CDR3 DNA: TGTGCCAGCAGCAGGACAGGACCCTACAATGAGCAGTTCTTC. As protein: CASSRTGPYNEQFF.

The chain joins TRBV15 to TRBJ2-7, with 11 bases aligning to TRBD2. The germline V gene has CDR1 LNHNV and CDR2 YYDKDF (reference sequence). The CDR3 is 15 residues long. With 3 bases clipped from V and 3 bases from J, the junction kept 4 bases outside the gene matches. This CDR3 reads CATSSLLAGDYEQYF. The DNA of the CDR3 is TGTGCCACCAGCAGCCTACTAGCGGGGGACTACGAGCAGTACTTC. Based on the CDR3 plus reference TRBV15 and TRBJ2-7, the full variable domain is DAMVIQNPRYQVTQFGKPVTLSCSQTLNHNVMYWYQQKSSQAPKLLFHYYDKDFNNEADTPDNFQSRRPNTSFCFLDIRSPGLGDTAMYLCATSSLLAGDYEQYFGPGTRLTVT.

The J gene is TRBJ1-5, the V gene TRBV30, with a weak D call TRBD1 (5 bases). V lost 3 bases, J lost 3 bases, and 15 bases lay in between. This CDR3 has 15 residues. Per germline, CDR1 GTSNPN and CDR2 SVGIG (reference sequence). CDR3 DNA sequence: TGTGCCTGGAGCGCAATGGGGGGGTACAATCAGCCCCAGCATTTT. Protein: CAWSAMGGYNQPQHF.

The chain has TRBV6-1 and TRBJ1-6; D gene ambiguous. Trimming took off 6 bases at V and 2 bases at J, with 8 bases between the two ends. Germline CDR1 MNHNS, CDR2 SASEGT. The CDR3 consists of 14 residues. The CDR3 sequence is CASSGPTYNSPLHF. The CDR3 DNA is TGTGCCAGCAGCGGTCCAACCTATAATTCACCCCTCCACTTT.

The rearrangement links TRBV19 to TRBJ2-5; D perhaps matches TRBD1 (6 bases). Germline loops: CDR1 LNHDA, CDR2 SQIVND (reference sequence). The V end lost 1 base, the J end lost 4 bases, and 10 bases lay between the germline ends. This CDR3 contains 14 residues. CDR3 in amino acids: CASSIGVGGETQYF. The CDR3 DNA is TGTGCCAGTAGTATAGGGGTAGGGGGAGAGACCCAGTACTTC.

CDR3 sequence reads: CASSVRWEDTEAFF. In nucleotides, the CDR3 is TGTGCCAGCAGCGTAAGGTGGGAGGACACTGAAGCTTTCTTT. The V call is TRBV9, the J call TRBJ1-1; D not certain. The germline V gene has CDR1 SGDLS and CDR2 YYNGEE. The CDR3 covers 14 residues. The ends were cut back, 1 base at V and 3 bases at J, with 10 bases in the middle.

The rearrangement uses TRBV19 and TRBJ2-3; D may be TRBD1 (6 bases). The CDR3 is made up of 15 amino acids. Looked up from germline, CDR1 is LNHDA and CDR2 is SQIVND (reference sequence). V gave up 5 bases and J gave up 5 bases, with 17 bases separating them. Written as DNA, the CDR3 is TGTGCCAGTAGTGGCGAAGACAGGTTGTTAGATACGCAGTATTTT. It specifies CASSGEDRLLDTQYF.

Comment on this clone: The identical CDR3 is also encoded by other nucleotide sequences in the sample. The chain links TRBV2 to TRBJ1-2; D uncertain. This CDR3 comprises 14 residues. Germline V lookup: CDR1 SNHLY, CDR2 FYNNEI. V lost 1 base, J lost 4 bases, and 10 bases lay in between. CDR3 coding DNA: TGTGCCAGCAGTGAAGGAGGCCGCCTCTATGGCTACACCTTC. Protein: CASSEGGRLYGYTF.

This clone appeared a single time. The chain uses TRBV6-5 and TRBJ1-2, with D possibly being TRBD1 (6 bases). The CDR3 totals 13 residues. Germline V lookup: CDR1 MNHEY, CDR2 SVGAGI. V lost 6 bases and J 4 bases, leaving 12 bases between the germline ends. This chain's CDR3 is CASRTGTRYGYTF. The CDR3 nucleotides read TGTGCCAGCAGAACAGGGACGCGCTATGGCTACACCTTC.

The J gene is TRBJ1-5, the V gene TRBV30; 9 positions agree with TRBD1. V trimming: 2 bases; J trimming: 2 bases; junction bases outside the gene matches: 4. Germline values: CDR1 GTSNPN, CDR2 SVGIG (reference sequence). This CDR3 is 15 amino acids long. CDR3 protein: CAWSWTGVGNQPQHF. CDR3 bases: TGTGCCTGGAGTTGGACAGGGGTGGGCAATCAGCCCCAGCATTTT.